The 18 T cell receptor beta chains reported below all come from one sample, sequenced in a study of T cell repertoires in cytomegalovirus infection. No antigen is known for these receptors. One entry per CDR3 protein, called by TCRdb with MiXCR from the reads. The sample has around 900,000 distinct CDR3 sequences; under 40% are singletons. Sequenced material: cultured CD8+ T cells from PBMCs, taken from culture after CMV antigen stimulation. These receptors were collected from a human donor in good health (CMV status not recorded). Some clones in this sample may be carry-over from other donors' samples.

At least ten counts were recorded for this clonotype. This chain uses TRBV28 with TRBJ2-5; D remains ambiguous. The V end was cut by 8 bases, the J end by 5 bases, with 15 bases between. Per germline, CDR1 MDHEN and CDR2 SYDVKM. The CDR3 spans 13 residues. CDR3 sequence (DNA): TGTGCCAGCGGGAAGGCAGTCCTGGAGACCCAGTACTTC. Translated, it gives CASGKAVLETQYF. Supplemented by reference TRBV28 and TRBJ2-5, the full variable domain reads DVKVTQSSRYLVKRTGEKVFLECVQDMDHENMFWYRQDPGLGLRLIYFSYDVKMKEKGDIPEGYSVSREKKERFSLILESASTNQTSMYLCASGKAVLETQYFGPGTRLLVL.

The chain combines TRBV20-1 with TRBJ2-5; TRBD1 agrees at 11 bases. There are 19 residues in the CDR3. The germline V gene has CDR1 DFQATT and CDR2 SNEGSKA (reference sequence). V dropped 7 bases and J dropped 5; count of bases not matched to a gene: 24. In DNA form, the CDR3 reads TGCAGTGTCAGAGCTCTTCGGGGACAGGGGGGACGAGGGCGGGAGACCCAGTACTTC. Amino acids: CSVRALRGQGGRGRETQYF.

This clonotype was seen more than once but under ten times. The genes are TRBV4-1 and TRBJ2-7; D call uncertain. The CDR3 spans 14 residues. Trimming cost V 4 bases and J 0 bases, with 10 bases left between them. The germline gives CDR1 MGHRA, CDR2 YSYEKL. CDR3 sequence reads: CASSPRHASYEQYF. DNA for the CDR3: TGCGCCAGCAGCCCGAGACATGCCTCCTACGAGCAGTACTTC.

A note on this clonotype: A much bigger clone sits one base away, suggesting this may be a read error. This chain uses TRBV7-6 with TRBJ2-1, with 8 bases identical to TRBD2. The CDR3 runs to 16 residues. Germline loops: CDR1 SGHVS, CDR2 FNYEAQ. The CDR3: CVSTPGGGVAYNEQFF. The CDR3 DNA reads as TGTGTCAGCACACCCGGGGGGGGGGTGGCCTACAATGAGCAGTTCTTC.

Ten or more counts support this clonotype. The chain links TRBV7-6 to TRBJ2-1; TRBD2 matches at 7 bases. The germline V gene encodes CDR1 SGHVS and CDR2 FNYEAQ. The V gene end was trimmed by 5 bases and the J gene end by 6 bases; junction bases not matched to a gene: 10. The CDR3 loop spans 15 amino acids. This CDR3 reads CASSPFGGKSNEQFF. The CDR3, as DNA: TGTGCCAGCAGCCCCTTCGGGGGGAAATCCAATGAGCAGTTCTTC.

In this sample, this clonotype turned up many times. This chain connects TRBV7-2 to TRBJ1-2; D remains ambiguous. CDR3 size: 12 residues. From germline, CDR1 is SGHTA and CDR2 FQGNSA. Between the trimmed V and J ends, which lost 6 bases and 4 bases, there was a span of 9 bases. CDR3 nucleotides: TGTGCCAGCAGGCCGGGGAGCTATGGCTACACCTTC. The encoded protein is CASRPGSYGYTF.

The CDR3 sequence: CASSLGPAVQTQYF. The CDR3 DNA is TGTGCCAGCAGTTTAGGTCCGGCGGTCCAGACCCAGTACTTC. The chain is built from TRBV27 and TRBJ2-5; D is uncertain. Germline V gives CDR1 MNHEY, CDR2 SMNVEV (reference sequence). This CDR3 is 14 amino acids long. Trimming removed 2 bases from V and 6 bases from J, with 13 bases in between.

This sequence joins TRBV6-6 and TRBJ1-6; 7 bases align to TRBD1. The CDR3 is made up of 16 amino acids. From germline, CDR1 is MNHNY and CDR2 SVGAGI (reference sequence). Trimming took 5 bases from V and 0 from J; bases not matched to a gene: 4. The CDR3 loop reads CASSGQASSYNSPLHF. The CDR3 DNA follows: TGTGCCAGCAGTGGACAGGCCAGCTCCTATAATTCACCCCTCCACTTT.

The chain has TRBV5-1 and TRBJ1-1; D is perhaps TRBD1 (5 bases). Germline V lookup: CDR1 SGHRS, CDR2 YFSETQ. The CDR3 length is 12 residues. Trimming took 6 bases from V and 3 from J, leaving 9 bases between them. The CDR3, as DNA: TGCGCCAGCATTGGAGGGGACACTGAAGCTTTCTTT. Translated: CASIGGDTEAFF.

V usage is TRBV2 and J usage is TRBJ2-7; tentative D call: TRBD1 (5 bases). Trimming left V 0 bases short and J 5 bases short, with 8 bases between. Germline loops: CDR1 SNHLY, CDR2 FYNNEI. The CDR3 covers 13 residues. The CDR3 here is CASSEAARDEQYV. DNA of the CDR3: TGTGCCAGCAGTGAAGCTGCCAGGGACGAGCAGTACGTC.

V and J are TRBV27 and TRBJ2-1; D gene ambiguous. The germline V gene has CDR1 MNHEY and CDR2 SMNVEV (reference sequence). The CDR3 has 16 amino acids. Trimming removed 5 bases from V and 3 bases from J, with 17 bases in between. The CDR3 spells CASSQYGPRLYNEQFF. The DNA for the CDR3 is TGTGCCAGCAGTCAATACGGACCGCGGCTCTACAATGAGCAGTTCTTC.

As to this clonotype: A read error may be the cause here, since a much bigger clone is one base away. The rearrangement links TRBV7-6 to TRBJ2-7; the D gene is possibly TRBD2 (5 bases). The CDR3 is 18 amino acids. CDR1 is SGHVS, CDR2 FNYEAQ, per germline. The DNA for the CDR3 is TGTGTCAGCAGCCCCTATCTTGTGGGAGATCTCTACTCCTACGAGCAGTACTTC. The encoded protein is CVSSPYLVGDLYSYEQYF.

In its sample, this clonotype was seen a few times. The chain is built from TRBV10-3 and TRBJ1-2; 7 bases map to TRBD1. CDR1 ENHRY and CDR2 SYGVKD come from the germline V gene. This CDR3 spans 15 amino acids. Unmatched junction bases numbered 7, after V lost 3 bases and J lost 3 bases. The CDR3 protein is CAISDPETGHYGYTF. The CDR3 nucleotides read TGTGCCATCAGTGATCCCGAGACAGGGCACTATGGCTACACCTTC.

This rearrangement joins TRBV12-3 or TRBV12-4 to TRBJ2-2; TRBD2 agrees at 9 bases. After removal of 6 bases from V and 0 bases from J, the junction contained 2 bases not matched to a gene. The CDR3 totals 15 residues. The CDR3 DNA reads as TGTGCCAGCAGCCTAGCGGGAACGAACACCGGGGAGCTGTTTTTT. Translating it yields CASSLAGTNTGELFF.

For this clonotype: Given a much more abundant clone one base away, this may be a read error. This rearrangement joins TRBV7-6 to TRBJ2-6, with D tentatively TRBD2 (6 bases). The germline gives CDR1 SGHVS, CDR2 FNYEAQ. CDR3 length: 17 amino acids. Trimming removed 1 base at V and 0 bases at J, with 10 bases between. CDR3 residues: CASSLDDGSSGANVLTF. The CDR3 nucleotides are TGTGCCAGCAGCTTAGATGACGGGAGCTCTGGGGCCAACGTCCTGACTTTC.

This clonotype was observed a handful of times. The rearrangement uses TRBV6-5 and TRBJ2-7; no clear D. Trimming pared 5 bases from V and 4 bases from J, leaving 9 bases between. CDR1 MNHEY and CDR2 SVGAGI come from the germline V gene. This CDR3 is built from 12 residues. The CDR3 protein is CASSDPRYEQYF. As DNA, the CDR3 is TGTGCCAGCAGTGACCCGCGGTACGAGCAGTACTTC.

This clonotype has a handful of counts. This CDR3 reads CASSYGPGGEQYV. CDR3 coding DNA: TGTGCCAGCAGTTACGGGCCAGGGGGCGAGCAGTACGTC. This chain joins TRBV6-5 and TRBJ2-7; 7 nucleotides agree with TRBD1. Germline V CDR1 and CDR2: MNHEY, SVGAGI. The ends lost 2 bases at V and 6 bases at J; junction bases unmatched: 4. CDR3 length equals 13 residues.

The J gene is TRBJ2-1, the V gene TRBV28, with TRBD1 as a possible D gene (6 bases). Germline CDR1 reads MDHEN; CDR2 reads SYDVKM. The CDR3 consists of 14 residues. The V end lost 8 bases, the J end lost 3 bases, and 14 bases lay between the germline ends. In DNA, the CDR3 is TGTGCCAGCGCCTCCGGGACACACTACAATGAGCAGTTCTTC. Its protein product is CASASGTHYNEQFF.